This T cell receptor beta chain was recovered during a study of CD4 T cells in relation to SARS-CoV-2 and coronaviruses. Whole-study findings and limits: Roughly 65% of donors had memory CD4+ clonotypes crossrecognizing SARS-CoV-2 and common cold coronavirus spike. Crossreactivity was assessed only for spike protein, not other viral proteins.

Germline V gene lookup returns CDR1 SGHVS and CDR2 FQNEAQ. CDR3 length equals 13 residues. Trimming removed 3 bases from V and 5 bases from J; junction bases left unmatched: 3. Comment on this clone: Its antigen is still unknown.

The unexposed donors gave CD4+ T cells in about 2011-2018, prior to COVID-19. Isolation of CD4+ T cells took place after around 11 days in culture. As cell numbers allowed, unexposed-donor CD4+ T cells faced SARS-CoV-2 S/N and four cold-coronavirus spikes. Each well had a few million PBMCs in around 4.5% human AB serum with IL-2. TCRdb's table, derived via immunoSEQ multiplex PCR, lists solely in-frame clones and lacks some. Here the sample spans over 10,000 clones, about 78% being singletons. The TCR originated in a human donor in good health. Sequenced material: CD4+ T cells from PBMCs, cultured in vitro. The chain has TRBV7-8 and TRBJ2-7; 8 nucleotides agree with TRBD1. CDR3 region: CASSLDRAHEQYF. As DNA, the CDR3 is TGTGCCAGCAGCTTGGACAGGGCCCACGAGCAGTACTTC.